What follows describes a single TCR beta chain. Its antigen is unknown. CDR1 is SGHDT and CDR2 is YYEEEE in the germline V gene. V lost 2 bases and J lost 8, with 8 bases in between. The CDR3 length is 12 residues. Method: immunoSEQ multiplex PCR; TCRdb's copy keeps in-frame clones and lacks some. This sample yields 10,000 to 14,000 clones, of which roughly 92% are seen a single time; around 1.8% belongs to the top ten. The data originate from a study of chemoradiotherapy in HPV16-positive cancers. Whole-study context: Candidate HPV-specific clones and shared TCR motifs came from a couple of HPV16-positive patients.

The study, taken as a whole, reports: HPV-responsive T-cell expansion during chemoradiotherapy was linked to improved recurrence-free survival in HPV16-positive patients. Functional assays defining HPV-specific T cells used only a couple of HPV16-positive patients. Candidate HPV-specific clones and E7-related TCR motifs grew in tumor during treatment.

The genes are TRBV5-6 and TRBJ2-1; a weak D match, TRBD1 (5 bases). The specimen was blood, collected from a patient who underwent chemoradiotherapy. The sequence was collected from a human donor with HPV-associated anogenital cancer. CDR3: CASSLGAYEQFF. For the CDR3, the DNA is TGTGCCAGCAGCTTAGGGGCCTATGAGCAGTTCTTC. Complete variable domain (other parts from reference TRBV5-6 and TRBJ2-1): DAGVTQSPTHLIKTRGQQVTLRCSPKSGHDTVSWYQQALGQGPQFIFQYYEEEERQRGNFPDRFSGHQFPNYSSELNVNALLLGDSALYLCASSLGAYEQFFGPGTRLTVL.